The present T cell receptor beta chain was sequenced within a study of blood T cell repertoires in COVID-19. CDR3 size: 17 residues. In germline, CDR1 is MDHEN, CDR2 SYDVKM. Trimming removed 7 bases from V and 4 bases from J, with 26 bases in between. Participant age was about 18 to 89 years, and participants resided in 24 US areas. In assigning cohorts, the study relied on participant-reported clinical history. Cohort 3 donors counted as recovered after two negative PCRs, clearance, or resolved symptoms. In the source study's methods: Counts of nucleated cells, estimated from reference gene primer amplification, were obtained. Sequenced by immunoSEQ multiplex PCR; TCRdb stores in-frame clones only, minus some. Clone size and the V and J calls come from that table; the DNA yielded D and trimming. The sample shows roughly 150,000 clones, approximately 77% of them seen only once. The sample holds one count of this clone.

Sequenced sample: PBMCs or T cells enriched from blood (not recorded which). The genes are TRBV28 and TRBJ2-7, with a possible D match to TRBD1 (6 bases). This receptor was obtained from a man in his 60s who had recovered from COVID-19. In DNA, the CDR3 is TGTGCCAGCACCCCAGAACCCGACAGGCTCACCTTTTACGAGCAGTACTTC. Protein product: CASTPEPDRLTFYEQYF.